This is a list of T cell receptor beta chains from one sample in a study of CD4 and CD8 cells across lung adenocarcinoma regions. TCRdb processed the PCR reads anew with MiXCR; each CDR3 protein has one entry. This sample has tens of thousands of distinct CDR3 sequences, with approximately 49% found just once. Input material: CD8+ T cells from the center of a lung tumor. These receptor sequences come from a female donor with lung adenocarcinoma. The CD4 and CD8 labels of this study may be unreliable. Both conserved end residues are part of each CDR3. Each record gives: clone size, J gene, CDR3 length, V gene, D gene, CDR3 DNA, CDR3 protein. A D gene is named only where the DNA matches it firmly. Clone sizes are given selectively: once, few, many, or a class where the clone is expanded.

abundance: -; j_gene: TRBJ1-2; len: 11; v_gene: TRBV6-1; d_gene: -; CDR3nt: TGTGCCAGCAGTGCACAGGATGGCTACACCTTC; CDR3aa: CASSAQDGYTF
abundance: -; j_gene: TRBJ2-7; len: 15; v_gene: TRBV27; d_gene: -; CDR3nt: TGTGCCAGCCCCCGGGACAAGACCCCGGACTACGAGCAGTACTTC; CDR3aa: CASPRDKTPDYEQYF
abundance: -; j_gene: TRBJ2-4; len: 14; v_gene: TRBV10-1; d_gene: -; CDR3nt: TGCGCCAGCAAGGGGCGGCGAGACACAGACATGCAGTACTTC; CDR3aa: CASKGRRDTDMQYF
abundance: -; j_gene: TRBJ2-3; len: 18; v_gene: TRBV6-1; d_gene: -; CDR3nt: TGTGCCAGCAGTGAAAGGGGTTGGGGTAACACAAACACCGAGGAGCAGTATTTT; CDR3aa: CASSERGWGNTNTEEQYF
abundance: -; j_gene: TRBJ1-2; len: 12; v_gene: TRBV6-1; d_gene: TRBD1; CDR3nt: TGTGCCAGCACGGACAGGGTCCATGGCTACACCTTC; CDR3aa: CASTDRVHGYTF
abundance: -; j_gene: TRBJ2-5; len: 15; v_gene: TRBV10-1; d_gene: -; CDR3nt: TGCGCCGGGGGTCAAGGGGGCGGGGAGCGAGATACCCAGTACTTC; CDR3aa: CAGGQGGGERDTQYF
abundance: few; j_gene: TRBJ2-2; len: 14; v_gene: TRBV6-1; d_gene: TRBD1; CDR3nt: TGTGCCAGCAAAGGACAGGGTGGGCCCGGGGAGCTGTTTTTT; CDR3aa: CASKGQGGPGELFF
abundance: -; j_gene: TRBJ2-2; len: 15; v_gene: TRBV6-1; d_gene: -; CDR3nt: TGTGTCAGGAGCGTACAAGCTGTAAACACCGGGACGCTGTATTTT; CDR3aa: CVRSVQAVNTGTLYF
abundance: -; j_gene: TRBJ2-1; len: 18; v_gene: TRBV10-1; d_gene: -; CDR3nt: TGCGCCAGCAGTGAGTCGATATATCGGGACGGCTCCTACAATGAGCAGTTCTTC; CDR3aa: CASSESIYRDGSYNEQFF
abundance: -; j_gene: TRBJ2-2; len: 18; v_gene: TRBV6-1; d_gene: -; CDR3nt: TGTGCCAGCAGTGAAGCGCTTCTGGAGGCTGTGAGCACCGGTGCGCTGTTTTTT; CDR3aa: CASSEALLEAVSTGALFF
abundance: -; j_gene: TRBJ2-5; len: 14; v_gene: TRBV7-6; d_gene: -; CDR3nt: TGTGCCAGCACCCCCTTGATAGGCTTTGGGACCCAGTACTTC; CDR3aa: CASTPLIGFGTQYF
abundance: many; j_gene: TRBJ1-1; len: 16; v_gene: TRBV6-6; d_gene: -; CDR3nt: TGTGCCAGCAGTTATAATGGACAGCTATATGACACTGAAGCTTTCTTT; CDR3aa: CASSYNGQLYDTEAFF
abundance: many; j_gene: TRBJ2-2; len: 16; v_gene: TRBV5-1; d_gene: TRBD2; CDR3nt: TGCGCCAGCAGGGGGACTAGCGGGAGAAGAACCGGGGAGCTGTTTTTT; CDR3aa: CASRGTSGRRTGELFF
abundance: few; j_gene: TRBJ2-1; len: 16; v_gene: TRBV27; d_gene: -; CDR3nt: TGTGCCAGCAGCTCTCCGGGGGCTGGCGGGACTGATGAGCAGTTCTTT; CDR3aa: CASSSPGAGGTDEQFF
abundance: few; j_gene: TRBJ2-5; len: 12; v_gene: TRBV27; d_gene: -; CDR3nt: TGTGCCAGCAGCCGAACAGGGGAGACCCAGTACTTC; CDR3aa: CASSRTGETQYF
abundance: few; j_gene: TRBJ1-5; len: 12; v_gene: TRBV12-3/TRBV12-4; d_gene: -; CDR3nt: TGTGCCAGCAGCCCAACCCAGGAGCCCCAGCATTTT; CDR3aa: CASSPTQEPQHF